This T cell receptor beta chain was identified in a study of blood T cell repertoires in COVID-19. The table lists this clone with a few counts. Looked up from germline, CDR1 is LGHDT and CDR2 is YNNKEL (reference sequence). V lost 0 bases, J lost 3 bases, and 11 bases stayed unmatched. This CDR3 region has 18 residues. Using immunoSEQ multiplex PCR, the repertoire was profiled, and TCRdb retains in-frame clones only, with some absent. The sample holds some 130,000 clones, 70% to 90% seen once. The sample taken for sequencing was PBMCs or T cells enriched from blood (not recorded which). The TCR comes from a woman between 45 and 65 years old who had recovered from COVID-19. The chain links TRBV3-1 (or the pseudogene TRBV3-2) to TRBJ2-3; 8 bases match TRBD2. CDR3 nucleotides: TGTGCCAGCAGCCAAGAGGAATGGTCGACTAGCGTGACAGATACGCAGTATTTT. It specifies CASSQEEWSTSVTDTQYF.